These 27 T cell receptor beta chains came from one sample sequenced in a study of CXCR3-negative and CXCR3-positive naive CD8 T cells. Study-level findings and limits: CXCR3-expressing naive cells carried TRB CDR3s more hydrophobic than those of CXCR3-negative naive cells.

These receptors' antigens are unknown. UMI-tagged TRB cDNA libraries were built via 5' RACE. With the 5' RACE reads reprocessed, TCRdb shows one record per CDR3 protein and no DNA. In total, the table holds around 160,000 distinct CDR3 sequences. Material: naive CXCR3+ CD8+ T cells from blood. Indicated subset: CD45RO-CCR7+CD27+CD95- naive CD8+ T cells expressing CXCR3 (TNR3+). The receptor set was obtained from a human donor in good health. Some clones in this sample may be carry-over from other donors' samples.

CDR3 amino acids: CSVEDTKGQGYGYTF. The chain recombines TRBV29-1 with TRBJ1-2; TCRdb gives TRBD1 as the D gene, but with no DNA this cannot be confirmed. CDR1 is SQVTM and CDR2 is ANQGSEA in the germline V gene. The CDR3 runs 15 residues.

The chain combines TRBV13 with TRBJ2-2. The CDR3 runs to 13 residues. CDR1 is PRHDT, CDR2 FYEKMQ, per germline (reference sequence). CDR3 amino acids: CASSLSGSGELFF.

The chain's CDR3 is CASSLDPQVDSNQPQHF. The chain employs TRBV5-1 and TRBJ1-5; TCRdb's D call, TRBD1, is unchecked because there is no DNA. The germline V gene has CDR1 SGHRS and CDR2 YFSETQ. The CDR3 is 17 amino acids.

The chain has TRBV7-6 and TRBJ2-5; the TCRdb call, TRBD1, lacks DNA for checking. The CDR3 extends over 20 amino acids. The V gene's germline CDR1 is SGHVS and CDR2 FNYEAQ. The CDR3 protein is CASSYEFRTGGNSYGETQYF.

This chain connects TRBV5-1 to TRBJ2-7; the TRBD1 assignment by TCRdb is unverifiable without DNA. This CDR3 has 14 amino acids. CDR1 is SGHRS, CDR2 YFSETQ, per germline. CDR3 loop: CASSLTGQVYEQYF. The variable domain in full, with the rest retrieved from reference TRBV5-1 and TRBJ2-7, is KAGVTQTPRYLIKTRGQQVTLSCSPISGHRSVSWYQQTPGQGLQFLFEYFSETQRNKGNFPGRFSGRQFSNSRSEMNVSTLELGDSALYLCASSLTGQVYEQYFGPGTRLTVT.

V gene TRBV28 combines with J gene TRBJ2-7; TCRdb indicates TRBD2, and absent DNA this call remains unverified. Germline V gene data show CDR1 as MDHEN and CDR2 as SYDVKM. This CDR3 comprises 16 residues. The CDR3 is CASSLRTSGPFYEQYF. Full variable domain (remainder filled in from reference TRBV28 and TRBJ2-7): DVKVTQSSRYLVKRTGEKVFLECVQDMDHENMFWYRQDPGLGLRLIYFSYDVKMKEKGDIPEGYSVSREKKERFSLILESASTNQTSMYLCASSLRTSGPFYEQYFGPGTRLTVT.

The chain uses TRBV19 and TRBJ2-7; TCRdb's D gene call, TRBD1, goes unchecked for lack of DNA. The germline V gene encodes CDR1 LNHDA and CDR2 SQIVND (reference sequence). This CDR3 is 14 amino acids long. CDR3 sequence reads: CASSTTGFSYEQYF.

This sequence joins TRBV5-1 and TRBJ1-1; absent DNA, TCRdb's TRBD1 call cannot be checked. Germline CDR1 reads SGHRS; CDR2 reads YFSETQ. The CDR3 runs 14 residues. CDR3 in amino acids: CASSPWRLGDGAFF.

The chain joins TRBV29-1 to TRBJ1-2; the D gene TCRdb calls, TRBD1, cannot be checked with no DNA. Germline-derived CDR1 and CDR2 are SQVTM and ANQGSEA. This CDR3 has 14 residues. The CDR3 is CSVNRQGPFDGYTF.

The chain combines TRBV20-1 with TRBJ2-7. The germline V gene has CDR1 DFQATT and CDR2 SNEGSKA (reference sequence). The CDR3 contains 13 residues. CDR3 sequence reads: CSARDISSYEQYF.

The J gene is TRBJ2-7, the V gene TRBV11-2; TCRdb reports TRBD1, a call that lacks DNA to check it against. This CDR3 is 16 amino acids long. CDR1 and CDR2 from the germline V gene are SGHAT and FQNNGV. CDR3 loop: CASSSVPGRVRNEQYF. The full variable domain, rest sourced from reference TRBV11-2 and TRBJ2-7, is EAGVAQSPRYKIIEKRQSVAFWCNPISGHATLYWYQQILGQGPKLLIQFQNNGVVDDSQLPKDRFSAERLKGVDSTLKIQPAKLEDSAVYLCASSSVPGRVRNEQYFGPGTRLTVT.

This chain uses TRBV3-1 with TRBJ2-3; the D call of TRBD2 rests on TCRdb alone, since no DNA is present to check it. CDR1 and CDR2 (germline): LGHDT, YNNKEL (reference sequence). CDR3 length: 18 amino acids. The CDR3 sequence: CASSQDREPSFGTDTQYF.

The chain couples TRBV28 to TRBJ2-5; the TCRdb D gene call, TRBD2, has no DNA to confirm it. Germline values: CDR1 MDHEN, CDR2 SYDVKM. This CDR3 comprises 20 residues. The CDR3 sequence: CASSSLNIRLAGGEQETQYF.

J is TRBJ2-1 and V is TRBV7-7; as DNA is missing, the TRBD2 call by TCRdb cannot be tested. Per germline, CDR1 SSHAT and CDR2 FNYEAQ (reference sequence). This CDR3 has 15 amino acids. The CDR3 protein is CASSPPGLAYNEQFF.

The chain joins TRBV4-3 to TRBJ1-1. Germline V CDR1 and CDR2: LGHNA, YSLEER. CDR3 size: 15 residues. CDR3: CASSQGSGSGTEAFF.

This chain links TRBV7-6 with TRBJ1-1; TCRdb reports TRBD1, a call that lacks DNA to check it against. Germline V gives CDR1 SGHVS, CDR2 FNYEAQ. This CDR3 spans 15 amino acids. The CDR3 protein is CASSLGGGTNTEAFF.

V gene TRBV29-1 combines with J gene TRBJ1-2; TCRdb picks TRBD1, but there is no DNA to check that call. The CDR3 runs 14 residues. CDR1 and CDR2 (germline): SQVTM, ANQGSEA. The chain's CDR3 is CSVAPRGRWNGYTF. Looking up the rest from reference TRBV29-1 and TRBJ1-2 gives the full variable domain: SAVISQKPSRDICQRGTSLTIQCQVDSQVTMMFWYRQQPGQSLTLIATANQGSEATYESGFVIDKFPISRPNLTFSTLTVSNMSPEDSSIYLCSVAPRGRWNGYTFGSGTRLTVV.

This chain connects TRBV29-1 to TRBJ2-1; absent DNA, TCRdb's TRBD1 call cannot be checked. The CDR3 loop spans 16 amino acids. The germline V gene has CDR1 SQVTM and CDR2 ANQGSEA. The CDR3 spells CSVQSGQLWSYNEQFF.

The V call is TRBV10-3, the J call TRBJ2-7; TCRdb picks TRBD1, but there is no DNA to check that call. The CDR3 covers 16 residues. From germline, CDR1 is ENHRY and CDR2 SYGVKD. CDR3 protein: CAISEAGTGDSYEQYF.

The chain joins TRBV20-1 to TRBJ2-7. The germline V gene encodes CDR1 DFQATT and CDR2 SNEGSKA (reference sequence). This CDR3 has 13 residues. The CDR3 sequence: CSARARTTYEQYF.

The chain couples TRBV6-2 or TRBV6-3 to TRBJ2-5; the D call from TCRdb, TRBD1, cannot be confirmed without DNA. The CDR3 extends over 15 amino acids. In germline, CDR1 is MNHEY, CDR2 SVGEGT. The chain's CDR3 is CASSSTGQEEETQYF.

The J gene is TRBJ2-3, the V gene TRBV29-1. The length of the CDR3 is 11 residues. CDR1 SQVTM and CDR2 ANQGSEA come from the germline V gene. CDR3 amino acids: CSVSFTDTQYF.

This sequence joins TRBV10-3 and TRBJ2-7; without DNA, the TCRdb call of TRBD1 cannot be checked. There are 14 residues in the CDR3. Germline V lookup: CDR1 ENHRY, CDR2 SYGVKD. The CDR3 reads CAIRQGSRGYEQYF.

The V gene is TRBV20-1, the J gene TRBJ2-4; the TCRdb D gene call, TRBD2, has no DNA to confirm it. Germline V lookup: CDR1 DFQATT, CDR2 SNEGSKA (reference sequence). The CDR3 sequence is 13 residues long. The CDR3 sequence is CSASTARKNIQYF.

The V and J genes are TRBV21-1 and TRBJ2-7; the D gene TCRdb calls, TRBD1, cannot be checked with no DNA. TRBV21-1 is listed as a pseudogene. CDR3 length: 17 amino acids. CDR3 sequence reads: CASSPGWICLASYEQYF.

J is TRBJ2-3 and V is TRBV7-7; TCRdb's D call of TRBD2 is untestable without DNA. The CDR3 extends over 14 amino acids. Germline V gives CDR1 SSHAT, CDR2 FNYEAQ (reference sequence). CDR3 region: CASSRRGSTDTQYF. Full variable domain (rest looked up from reference TRBV7-7 and TRBJ2-3): GAGVSQSPRYKVTKRGQDVTLRCDPISSHATLYWYQQALGQGPEFLTYFNYEAQPDKSGLPSDRFSAERPEGSISTLTIQRTEQRDSAMYRCASSRRGSTDTQYFGPGTRLTVL.

The chain employs TRBV20-1 and TRBJ2-7; TCRdb's D call, TRBD1, is unchecked because there is no DNA. The CDR3 length is 15 residues. Germline values: CDR1 DFQATT, CDR2 SNEGSKA (reference sequence). This CDR3 is CSARKNSDISYEQYF.